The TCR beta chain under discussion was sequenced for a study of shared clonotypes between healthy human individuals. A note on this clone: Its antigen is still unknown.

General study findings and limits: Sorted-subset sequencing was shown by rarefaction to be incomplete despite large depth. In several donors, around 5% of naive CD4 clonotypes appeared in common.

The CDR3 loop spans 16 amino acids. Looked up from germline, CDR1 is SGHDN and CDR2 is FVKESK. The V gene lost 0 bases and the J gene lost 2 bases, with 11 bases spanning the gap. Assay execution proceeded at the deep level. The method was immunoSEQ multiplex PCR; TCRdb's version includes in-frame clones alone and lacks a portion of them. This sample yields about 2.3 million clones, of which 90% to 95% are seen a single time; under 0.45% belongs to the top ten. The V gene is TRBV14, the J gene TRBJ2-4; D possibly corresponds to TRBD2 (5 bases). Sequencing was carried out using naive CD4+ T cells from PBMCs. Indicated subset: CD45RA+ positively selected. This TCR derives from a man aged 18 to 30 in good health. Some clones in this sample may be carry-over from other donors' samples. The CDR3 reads CASSQDPAGPKNIQYF. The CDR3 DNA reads TGTGCCAGCAGCCAAGATCCCGCGGGTCCCAAAAACATTCAGTACTTC.